These 12 T cell receptor beta chains share one sample of origin, sequenced in a study of T cell responses to AZD1222 COVID-19 vaccine. Sequenced by immunoSEQ multiplex PCR; TCRdb stores in-frame clones only, minus some. The data hold some 150,000 clones, with approximately 85% observed a single time. The sequenced sample was peripheral blood, obtained 28 days after the second dose of the MenACWY control vaccine. All receptors come from an adult who received the MenACWY meningococcal vaccine as a control.

This rearrangement joins TRBV5-6 to TRBJ2-6; TRBD2 is a possible D gene (6 bases). Trimming shortened V by 2 bases and J by 0 bases, and 9 bases separated the two germline ends. This CDR3 has 16 residues. In germline, CDR1 is SGHDT, CDR2 YYEEEE. CDR3 coding DNA: TGTGCCAGCAGCTTTTACGGGAGCTCTGGGGCCAACGTCCTGACTTTC. Translation gives CASSFYGSSGANVLTF.

This chain joins TRBV18 and TRBJ2-7; D ambiguous. The CDR3 contains 13 residues. CDR1 and CDR2 from the germline V gene are KGHSH and LQKENI. Trimming cost V 0 bases and J 4 bases, with 7 bases left between them. CDR3 sequence: CASSPPGQYEQYF. In DNA form, the CDR3 reads TGTGCCAGCTCACCACCGGGTCAATACGAGCAGTACTTC.

This chain uses TRBV19 with TRBJ2-5, with 7 bases lining up with TRBD1. V gave up 5 bases and J gave up 2 bases; unmatched junction bases: 11. This CDR3 contains 16 residues. CDR1 is LNHDA, CDR2 SQIVND, per germline (reference sequence). The CDR3 spells CASSVLTGFLQETQYF. CDR3 nucleotides: TGTGCCAGTAGTGTATTGACAGGGTTCCTTCAAGAGACCCAGTACTTC.

As concerns this clone: The junction departs from the called germline gene at one end, perhaps through a read error. The chain combines TRBV11-3 with TRBJ1-1; D gene unclear. The CDR3 sequence is 14 residues long. The germline V gene has CDR1 SGHNT and CDR2 YENEEA. Here the CDR3 DNA reads TGTGCCAGCTGCTTCTCCGCGGGGTACACTGAAGCTTTCTTT. Protein product: CASCFSAGYTEAFF.

This clone was counted between two and nine times. J is TRBJ1-5 and V is TRBV30; D is undetermined. The CDR3 length is 13 residues. V lost 2 bases and J 7 bases, leaving 12 bases between the germline ends. Germline assignment: CDR1 GTSNPN and CDR2 SVGIG (reference sequence). The CDR3 nucleotides are TGTGCCTGGAGTAACAGCATCAGCCAGCCCCAGCATTTT. This translates into CAWSNSISQPQHF.

This clone has just one count. V and J are TRBV4-1 and TRBJ2-3; 7 positions match TRBD2. V gave up 4 bases and J gave up 1 base; unmatched junction bases: 8. Per the germline V gene, CDR1 is MGHRA and CDR2 is YSYEKL. This CDR3 has 16 amino acids. The CDR3 spells CASSPRGVPRTDTQYF. The CDR3 DNA reads TGCGCCAGCAGCCCTCGGGGGGTCCCCCGCACAGATACGCAGTATTTT.

This chain connects TRBV27 to TRBJ2-1; unclear D gene. Germline assignment: CDR1 MNHEY and CDR2 SMNVEV (reference sequence). V was cut by 6 bases and J by 3 bases, with 12 bases left in between. The CDR3 loop spans 14 amino acids. The CDR3 loop reads CASSRPGFYNEQFF. CDR3 nucleotides: TGTGCCAGCAGCCGCCCGGGCTTCTACAATGAGCAGTTCTTC.

This sequence joins TRBV9 and TRBJ1-1; perhaps TRBD1 as D (6 bases). This CDR3 has 14 amino acids. From germline, CDR1 is SGDLS and CDR2 YYNGEE. V lost 0 bases and J lost 3, with 9 bases in between. In DNA form, the CDR3 reads TGTGCCAGCAGCGTAGGGGGGCTGCACACTGAAGCTTTCTTT. Amino acids: CASSVGGLHTEAFF.

The chain has TRBV24-1 and TRBJ2-3, with D perhaps assigned TRBD1 or TRBD2 (5 bases each). Germline V gene lookup returns CDR1 KGHDR and CDR2 SFDVKD. This CDR3 spans 14 amino acids. Deletions cut 9 bases from V and 0 bases from J, with 12 bases between. The CDR3, as DNA: TGTGCCACCGCCAAGGGACGGAGCACAGATACGCAGTATTTT. Protein sequence: CATAKGRSTDTQYF.

The rearrangement joins TRBV5-1 to TRBJ1-2; 7 bases align to TRBD1. The ends lost 5 bases at V and 2 bases at J; junction bases unmatched: 6. The CDR3 length is 14 residues. Germline CDR1 reads SGHRS; CDR2 reads YFSETQ. The CDR3 sequence is CASREGTANYGYTF. Written as DNA, the CDR3 is TGCGCCAGCAGGGAAGGGACAGCAAACTATGGCTACACCTTC.

The chain couples TRBV27 to TRBJ2-5; D remains ambiguous. The CDR3 covers 14 residues. V lost 2 bases to trimming and J lost 7 bases, with 14 bases between them. The germline V gene encodes CDR1 MNHEY and CDR2 SMNVEV (reference sequence). The CDR3 coding sequence is TGTGCCAGCAGTTTAGGATCAATTGGTGGGACCCAGTACTTC. It is translated as CASSLGSIGGTQYF.

The rearrangement joins TRBV7-8 to TRBJ2-1; 9 bases fit TRBD2. This CDR3 is built from 17 residues. J was trimmed by 3 bases and V by 1 base; bases with no gene match: 7. Germline lookup yields CDR1 SGHVS and CDR2 FQNEAQ. The CDR3 reads CASSLGDAGGVYNEQFF. The CDR3 region has the DNA TGTGCCAGCAGCTTAGGCGATGCGGGGGGGGTCTACAATGAGCAGTTCTTC.